This is a list of T cell receptor beta chains from one sample in a study of CD8 T cells in ankylosing spondylitis. TCRdb re-called the 5' RACE reads with MiXCR, one entry per CDR3 protein. Here the sample spans about 240,000 distinct CDR3 sequences, about 10% being singletons. The sample taken for sequencing was blood, either unsorted or a sorted T cell fraction (not recorded which). These receptors were taken from a male donor with ankylosing spondylitis or in good health (not recorded which). Both conserved end residues are part of each CDR3. D genes are given only for firm matches. Not all rows give a size; the values are once, few, many and, for expanded clones, a class.

abundance	v_gene	j_gene	d_gene	CDR3nt	CDR3aa
many	TRBV12-3/TRBV12-4	TRBJ2-7	NA	TGTGCCAGCAGCCCGTCGGGGGAGCAGTACTTC	CASSPSGEQYF
few	TRBV5-1	TRBJ2-7	NA	TGCGCCAGCAGCTTGGCCGGTGGGTACTCCTACGAGCAGTACTTC	CASSLAGGYSYEQYF
NA	TRBV12-3/TRBV12-4	TRBJ2-5	NA	TGTGCCAGCAGTCCAGGGGTGGTGGAAGAGACCCAGTACTTC	CASSPGVVEETQYF
many	TRBV29-1	TRBJ2-5	TRBD1	TGCAGCGCCCCCGGGACAGGCGGCCGGGAGACCCAGTACTTC	CSAPGTGGRETQYF
many	TRBV4-2	TRBJ1-1	NA	TGTGCCAGCAGCCACGACAGTGGGAACACTGAAGCTTTCTTT	CASSHDSGNTEAFF
few	TRBV7-6	TRBJ2-3	NA	TGTGCCAGCAGCTTTACCAATCCCCCCGATACGCAGTATTTT	CASSFTNPPDTQYF
NA	TRBV7-8	TRBJ2-1	TRBD2	TGTGCCAGCGGAGATAGCGGGAGGTCGGGCAATGAGCAGTTCTTC	CASGDSGRSGNEQFF
few	TRBV5-1	TRBJ2-2	NA	TGCGCCAGCAGCTTGGCTTGGCGGGACAGAAAGAACACCGGGGAGCTGTTTTTT	CASSLAWRDRKNTGELFF
many	TRBV6-1	TRBJ2-1	TRBD1	TGTGCCAGCACCAAAACAGGGGGCGGTGAGCAGTTCTTC	CASTKTGGGEQFF
many	TRBV9	TRBJ2-1	TRBD1	TGTGCCAGCAGCCAATGGACAGGGGCATTTGGGAATGAGCAGTTCTTC	CASSQWTGAFGNEQFF
many	TRBV6-1	TRBJ2-7	NA	TGTGCCAGCAGACGACAGGCCAGCTCCTACGAGCAGTACTTC	CASRRQASSYEQYF
few	TRBV4-1	TRBJ2-1	TRBD2	TGCGCCAGCAGCCAAGGGAGGGCTAGCGGGGGGGCCTACAATGAGCAGTTCTTC	CASSQGRASGGAYNEQFF
many	TRBV12-3/TRBV12-4	TRBJ2-7	NA	TGTGCCAGCAACAACGACTTAACCTACGAGCAGTACTTC	CASNNDLTYEQYF
many	TRBV20-1	TRBJ1-2	NA	TGCAGTGCTAGACACCCCGGGACTGACTATGGCTACACCTTC	CSARHPGTDYGYTF
NA	TRBV12-3/TRBV12-4	TRBJ1-1	NA	TGTGCCAGCAGTTTAGGGCAATTGAGTAGTGAAGCTTTCTTT	CASSLGQLSSEAFF
few	TRBV24-1	TRBJ2-1	TRBD2	TGTGCCACCAGTGACCGGGGGGTTGGGACTGAGCAGTTCTTC	CATSDRGVGTEQFF
many	TRBV5-1	TRBJ1-3	TRBD1	TGCGCCAGCAGCCCCGGGGACAGGGGTGGAAACACCATATATTTT	CASSPGDRGGNTIYF
NA	TRBV2	TRBJ2-2	NA	TGTGCCAGCAGTGCCCCCGGGTGGGGTCCCGGGGAGCTGTTTTTT	CASSAPGWGPGELFF
NA	TRBV5-1	TRBJ2-1	TRBD2	TGCGCCAGCAGCTTGGCTACCCGACTAGCGGAGGTGTCCTACAATGAGCAGTTCTTC	CASSLATRLAEVSYNEQFF
NA	TRBV12-3/TRBV12-4	TRBJ2-1	TRBD2	TGTGCATGTGGTCCTAGCGGCAACTACAATGAGCAGTTCTTC	CACGPSGNYNEQFF
few	TRBV5-4	TRBJ2-1	NA	TGTGCCAGCAGCCTCGGGGAGTATTCTTCGGATGAGCAGTTCTTC	CASSLGEYSSDEQFF
NA	TRBV7-9	TRBJ2-2	NA	TGTGCCAGCAGCCCCTCTCGCGGGGCAAACACCGGGGAGCTGTTTTTT	CASSPSRGANTGELFF
NA	TRBV2	TRBJ2-1	NA	TGTGCCAGCGGGCTACAGAGCTCCTACAATGAGCAGTTCTTC	CASGLQSSYNEQFF
many	TRBV5-1	TRBJ2-3	TRBD1	TGCGCCAGCAGCTCCTGGACAGGGACTAGCACAGATACGCAGTATTTT	CASSSWTGTSTDTQYF
many	TRBV20-1	TRBJ1-4	NA	TGCAGTGCTAGCCGGGACGGAACCCTTCGGGAGGTTTTT	CSASRDGTLREVF
many	TRBV20-1	TRBJ1-2	NA	TGCAGTGCTAGAGATTTATTTAAGGGCTATGGCTACACCTTC	CSARDLFKGYGYTF
many	TRBV5-1	TRBJ2-1	TRBD2	TGCGCCAGCAGCTTGGATGGGACTAGACACAATGAGCAGTTCTTC	CASSLDGTRHNEQFF
NA	TRBV6-1	TRBJ1-5	NA	TGTGCCAGCAGTGAACAGTCGAATCAGCCCCAGCATTTT	CASSEQSNQPQHF